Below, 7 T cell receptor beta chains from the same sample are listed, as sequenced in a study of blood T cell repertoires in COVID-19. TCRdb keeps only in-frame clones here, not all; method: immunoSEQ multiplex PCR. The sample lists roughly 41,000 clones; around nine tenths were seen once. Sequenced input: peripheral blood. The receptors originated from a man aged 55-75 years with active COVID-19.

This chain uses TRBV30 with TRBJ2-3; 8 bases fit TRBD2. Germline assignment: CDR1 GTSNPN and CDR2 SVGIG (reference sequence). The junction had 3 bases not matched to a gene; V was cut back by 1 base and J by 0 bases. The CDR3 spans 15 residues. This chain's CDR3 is CAWSGSSGSTDTQYF. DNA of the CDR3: TGTGCCTGGAGTGGGTCTAGCGGGAGCACAGATACGCAGTATTTT.

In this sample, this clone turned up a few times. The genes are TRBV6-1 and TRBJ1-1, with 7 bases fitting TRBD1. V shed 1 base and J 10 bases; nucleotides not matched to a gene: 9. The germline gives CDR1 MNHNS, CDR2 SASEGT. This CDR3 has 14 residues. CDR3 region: CASSEVGTADSAFF. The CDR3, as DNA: TGTGCCAGCAGTGAAGTAGGGACAGCCGACTCAGCTTTCTTT.

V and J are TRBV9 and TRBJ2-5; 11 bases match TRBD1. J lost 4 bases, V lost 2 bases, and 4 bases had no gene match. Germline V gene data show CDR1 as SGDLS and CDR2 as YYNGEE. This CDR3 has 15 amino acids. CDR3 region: CASSVGTGGLETQYF. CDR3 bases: TGTGCCAGCAGCGTCGGGACAGGGGGACTAGAGACCCAGTACTTC. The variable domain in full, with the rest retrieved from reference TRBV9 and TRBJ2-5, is DSGVTQTPKHLITATGQRVTLRCSPRSGDLSVYWYQQSLDQGLQFLIQYYNGEERAKGNILERFSAQQFPDLHSELNLSSLELGDSALYFCASSVGTGGLETQYFGPGTRLLVL.

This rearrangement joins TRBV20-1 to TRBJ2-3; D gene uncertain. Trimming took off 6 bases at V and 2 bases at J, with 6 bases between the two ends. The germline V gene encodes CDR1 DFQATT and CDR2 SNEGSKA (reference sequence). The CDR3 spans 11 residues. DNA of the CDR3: TGCAGTGCCGAGCACACAGATACGCAGTATTTT. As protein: CSAEHTDTQYF.

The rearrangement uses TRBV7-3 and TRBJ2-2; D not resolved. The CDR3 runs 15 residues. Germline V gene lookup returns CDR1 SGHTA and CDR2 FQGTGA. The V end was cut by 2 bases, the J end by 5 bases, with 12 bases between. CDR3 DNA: TGTGCCAGCAGCTTATCTGCAGGAAGTACCGGGGAGCTGTTTTTT. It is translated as CASSLSAGSTGELFF.

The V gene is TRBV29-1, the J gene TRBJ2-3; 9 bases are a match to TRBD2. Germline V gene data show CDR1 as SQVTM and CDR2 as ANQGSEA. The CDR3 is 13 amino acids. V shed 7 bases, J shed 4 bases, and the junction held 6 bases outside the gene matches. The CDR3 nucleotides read TGCAGCGCCCGGGGACTAGCATCAGATACGCAGTATTTT. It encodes CSARGLASDTQYF.

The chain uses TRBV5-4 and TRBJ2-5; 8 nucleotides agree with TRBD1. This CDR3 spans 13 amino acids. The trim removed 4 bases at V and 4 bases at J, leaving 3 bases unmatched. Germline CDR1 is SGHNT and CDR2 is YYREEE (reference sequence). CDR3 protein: CASSPGGAETQYF. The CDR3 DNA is TGTGCCAGCAGCCCAGGGGGCGCAGAGACCCAGTACTTC.